The 21 T cell receptor beta chains in this list originate from one sample, sequenced in a study of CD4+ T cells in melanoma. The repertoire was sequenced with immunoSEQ multiplex PCR; TCRdb's copy has only in-frame clones and lacks some. The data contain 13,000 or so clones, around 72% of them singletons. Sequencing input: cells from a culture (not recorded whether cultured in vitro). The receptor set was obtained from a human donor with melanoma.

The chain has TRBV6-4 and TRBJ1-5; D may be TRBD1 (5 bases). This CDR3 region has 16 residues. CDR1 and CDR2 from the germline V gene are MRHNA and SNTAGT. The V and J ends lost 6 bases and 2 bases respectively, with 17 bases between them. The CDR3 nucleotides read TGTGCCAGCAGCCCTGGGGGGGTACGGGGCAATCAGCCCCAGCATTTT. Protein: CASSPGGVRGNQPQHF.

The V call is TRBV7-2, the J call TRBJ2-5; perhaps TRBD2 as D (7 bases). The CDR3 has 12 residues. V was shortened by 5 bases and J by 7 bases, with 11 bases between the two germline ends. Per germline, CDR1 SGHTA and CDR2 FQGNSA. CDR3 sequence: CASSPRGGTQYF. CDR3 nucleotides: TGTGCCAGCAGCCCGAGGGGGGGGACCCAGTACTTC. The full variable domain, rest sourced from reference TRBV7-2 and TRBJ2-5, is GAGVSQSPSNKVTEKGKDVELRCDPISGHTALYWYRQSLGQGLEFLIYFQGNSAPDKSGLPSDRFSAERTGGSVSTLTIQRTQQEDSAVYLCASSPRGGTQYFGPGTRLLVL.

In this sample, this clone turned up a few times. The chain has TRBV2 and TRBJ2-3; possible D gene TRBD2, 6 bases. V dropped 6 bases and J dropped 0 bases, with 16 bases sitting between them. Germline V lookup: CDR1 SNHLY, CDR2 FYNNEI. The CDR3 runs 16 residues. For the CDR3, the DNA is TGTGCCAGCAGCGGCGGGACTGGATTTAGCACAGATACGCAGTATTTT. As protein: CASSGGTGFSTDTQYF.

CDR3 coding DNA: TGTGCCACCAGCAGAGGTGCGCTCTACCGGGGAAATCAGCCCCAGCATTTT. Translating gives CATSRGALYRGNQPQHF. The V call is TRBV15, the J call TRBJ1-5; D gene unclear. V was shortened by 1 base and J by 4 bases, with 17 bases between the two germline ends. This CDR3 is 17 amino acids long. Per the germline V gene, CDR1 is LNHNV and CDR2 is YYDKDF (reference sequence).

This clone was detected a few times. The chain is built from TRBV7-2 and TRBJ1-1; no definite D call. The CDR3 length is 13 residues. Trimming cost V 6 bases and J 1 base, with 9 bases left between them. Per the germline V gene, CDR1 is SGHTA and CDR2 is FQGNSA. Written as DNA, the CDR3 is TGTGCCAGCAGGGAGGCAGGGAACACTGAAGCTTTCTTT. As protein: CASREAGNTEAFF.

V usage is TRBV9 and J usage is TRBJ2-7; 9 nucleotides match TRBD1. Germline values: CDR1 SGDLS, CDR2 YYNGEE. V lost 3 bases, J lost 2 bases, and 3 bases stayed unmatched. This CDR3 is 14 amino acids long. CDR3 in amino acids: CASSGRDRAYEQYF. Written as DNA, the CDR3 is TGTGCCAGCAGCGGACGGGACAGGGCCTACGAGCAGTACTTC.

This clone was detected only a few times. CDR3 sequence: CAWRGDSDNSPLHF. CDR3 in DNA: TGTGCCTGGAGGGGGGACAGTGATAATTCACCCCTCCACTTT. The chain combines TRBV30 with TRBJ1-6, with 7 positions matching TRBD1. This CDR3 is built from 14 residues. J lost 5 bases, V lost 3 bases, and 4 bases had no gene match. Germline loops: CDR1 GTSNPN, CDR2 SVGIG (reference sequence).

This clone occurred once. The chain couples TRBV5-1 to TRBJ1-6, with unresolved D. Germline V gene data show CDR1 as SGHRS and CDR2 as YFSETQ. Trimming left V 0 bases short and J 2 bases short, with 9 bases between. The CDR3 has 16 amino acids. The DNA of the CDR3 is TGCGCCAGCAGCTTGGTTACGAGAACCTATAATTCACCCCTCCACTTT. It yields the protein CASSLVTRTYNSPLHF.

The chain employs TRBV4-2 and TRBJ2-3; 11 bases map to TRBD2. The length of the CDR3 is 16 residues. The V gene end was trimmed by 1 base and the J gene end by 4 bases; junction bases not matched to a gene: 4. Germline assignment: CDR1 LGHNA and CDR2 YNFKEQ. For the CDR3, the DNA is TGTGCCAGCAGCCAAGTCTTAGCGGGGGGGCCAGATACGCAGTATTTT. Translating gives CASSQVLAGGPDTQYF.

This clone was observed a handful of times. The chain uses TRBV2 and TRBJ2-7; weak D call: TRBD2 (6 bases). This CDR3 is built from 13 residues. CDR1 is SNHLY, CDR2 FYNNEI, per germline. V was trimmed by 8 bases and J by 4 bases, leaving 15 bases between them. The CDR3 nucleotides read TGTGCCAGCCGAAGGACTACCTCGTACGAGCAGTACTTC. Translation: CASRRTTSYEQYF.

This clone was found once. V is TRBV11-2 and J is TRBJ2-1; D not resolved. Trimming shortened V by 0 bases and J by 10 bases, and 10 bases separated the two germline ends. CDR1 and CDR2 (germline): SGHAT, FQNNGV. This CDR3 has 13 amino acids. The chain's CDR3 is CASSLETVGEQFF. The CDR3 coding sequence is TGTGCCAGCAGCTTAGAGACCGTTGGCGAGCAGTTCTTC. The whole variable domain, filled in from reference TRBV11-2 and TRBJ2-1, reads EAGVAQSPRYKIIEKRQSVAFWCNPISGHATLYWYQQILGQGPKLLIQFQNNGVVDDSQLPKDRFSAERLKGVDSTLKIQPAKLEDSAVYLCASSLETVGEQFFGPGTRLTVL.

J is TRBJ1-2 and V is TRBV6-5; the D gene is possibly TRBD1 (5 bases). V shed 7 bases and J shed 7 bases, with 22 bases lying between them. From germline, CDR1 is MNHEY and CDR2 SVGAGI. This CDR3 has 15 amino acids. The CDR3 DNA reads TGTGCCAGCACTTCATCCGGGACGGACCCCTTTGGCTACACCTTC. Amino acid sequence: CASTSSGTDPFGYTF.

V usage is TRBV7-8 and J usage is TRBJ2-5, with D unresolved. Trimming removed 5 bases from V and 6 bases from J, with 16 bases in between. CDR3 length equals 14 residues. In germline, CDR1 is SGHVS, CDR2 FQNEAQ. This CDR3 reads CASSASWIRKTQYF. The CDR3 nucleotides read TGTGCCAGCAGCGCGTCGTGGATTAGGAAGACCCAGTACTTC.

This chain links TRBV4-3 with TRBJ2-5; 12 bases agree with TRBD2. After removal of 2 bases from V and 1 base from J, the junction contained 2 bases not matched to a gene. The CDR3 contains 16 residues. In germline, CDR1 is LGHNA, CDR2 YSLEER. The CDR3 DNA reads as TGCGCCAGCAGCCAAAGACTAGCGGGGGCCCAAGAGACCCAGTACTTC. It codes for CASSQRLAGAQETQYF.

In its sample, this clone ranks as medium-sized. This sequence joins TRBV21-1 and TRBJ2-6; the DNA was not used to check the table's D call, TRBD1. TRBV21-1 is flagged as a pseudogene. The CDR3 spans 16 residues. In DNA, the CDR3 is TGTGCCACAAGGACAGGAAGCAGCTCTGGGGCCAACGTCCTGACTTTC. The encoded protein is CATRTGSSSGANVLTF.

The chain has TRBV7-2 and TRBJ1-1; possible D gene TRBD1, 5 bases. Between the trimmed V and J ends, which lost 6 bases and 6 bases, there was a span of 14 bases. Germline V CDR1 and CDR2: SGHTA, FQGNSA. The CDR3 consists of 13 residues. CDR3 in DNA: TGTGCCAGCAGTTGGGGGAGGTCGGCTGAAGCTTTCTTT. Amino acid sequence: CASSWGRSAEAFF.

The chain uses TRBV7-6 and TRBJ2-7; 7 nucleotides line up with TRBD2. The V gene's germline CDR1 is SGHVS and CDR2 FNYEAQ. The trim removed 1 base at V and 3 bases at J, leaving 3 bases unmatched. This CDR3 is built from 14 residues. CDR3: CASSLGGGGYEQYF. The CDR3 DNA is TGTGCCAGCAGCTTAGGTGGGGGGGGCTACGAGCAGTACTTC.

This chain links TRBV11-2 with TRBJ2-7, with 12 bases identical to TRBD2. The CDR3 contains 19 residues. In germline, CDR1 is SGHAT, CDR2 FQNNGV. V lost 5 bases, J lost 4 bases, and 18 bases stayed unmatched. In DNA form, the CDR3 reads TGTGCCAGCAGCCCACGGGCTCTAAGGACTAGCGGGATCATTTACGAGCAGTACTTC. Amino acids: CASSPRALRTSGIIYEQYF.

The chain couples TRBV28 to TRBJ2-7; the D gene is possibly TRBD1 (6 bases). The germline V gene has CDR1 MDHEN and CDR2 SYDVKM. The CDR3 totals 13 residues. V lost 6 bases and J 2 bases, leaving 11 bases between the germline ends. The CDR3 here is CASRSGHTYEQYF. The CDR3 coding sequence is TGTGCCAGCAGATCGGGACACACCTACGAGCAGTACTTC.

The chain has TRBV6-1 and TRBJ2-7, with 11 nucleotides matching TRBD2. The CDR3 extends over 13 amino acids. Germline loops: CDR1 MNHNS, CDR2 SASEGT. Unmatched junction bases numbered 6, after V lost 5 bases and J lost 9 bases. The CDR3 spells CASSLTSGGAQYF. In DNA form, the CDR3 reads TGTGCCAGCAGTCTCACTAGCGGGGGAGCGCAGTACTTC.

The V gene is TRBV27, the J gene TRBJ2-2; D is unresolved. Trimming removed 5 bases at V and 4 bases at J, with 23 bases between. CDR1 and CDR2 from the germline V gene are MNHEY and SMNVEV (reference sequence). CDR3 length: 18 residues. The CDR3 region has the DNA TGTGCCAGCAGTCCTACGCCCTGGAGCCTTGTGCTCACCGGGGAGCTGTTTTTT. It yields the protein CASSPTPWSLVLTGELFF.